This passage covers 21 T cell receptor beta chains from one sample sequenced in a study of blood T cell repertoires in COVID-19. Generated by immunoSEQ multiplex PCR, the TCRdb table keeps only in-frame clones and is missing some. The sample has about 55,000 clones; about 91% are singletons. Sequences were obtained from peripheral blood. The receptors were gathered from a man aged 45-65 years with active COVID-19.

This rearrangement joins TRBV6-2 or TRBV6-3 to TRBJ1-6; 8 positions match TRBD1. CDR1 is MNHEY and CDR2 is SVGEGT in the germline V gene. The V segment lost 2 bases and the J segment 10 bases; nucleotides outside the gene matches: 10. The CDR3 has 16 residues. This chain's CDR3 is CASSYTGGQAGSPLHF. CDR3 coding DNA: TGTGCCAGCAGTTACACGGGGGGACAGGCCGGCTCACCCCTCCACTTT.

Written as DNA, the CDR3 is TGTGCCACCAGCAGGGGACTAGCGGGGGCCTCCTACGAGCAGTACTTC. Translation gives CATSRGLAGASYEQYF. The rearrangement links TRBV15 to TRBJ2-7; 14 positions agree with TRBD2. The trim removed 3 bases at V and 0 bases at J, leaving 1 base unmatched. Looked up from germline, CDR1 is LNHNV and CDR2 is YYDKDF (reference sequence). The CDR3 length is 16 residues.

The genes are TRBV5-4 and TRBJ2-6; D is possibly TRBD1 (7 bases). Per the germline V gene, CDR1 is SGHNT and CDR2 is YYREEE (reference sequence). This CDR3 region has 19 residues. V lost 4 bases, J lost 0 bases, and 20 bases lay in between. CDR3 loop: CASSGGTGQLISGANVLTF. The CDR3 DNA sequence: TGTGCCAGCAGCGGGGGGACGGGACAGCTTATCTCTGGGGCCAACGTCCTGACTTTC. The full variable domain, with the rest looked up from reference TRBV5-4 and TRBJ2-6, is ETGVTQSPTHLIKTRGQQVTLRCSSQSGHNTVSWYQQALGQGPQFIFQYYREEENGRGNFPPRFSGLQFPNYSSELNVNALELDDSALYLCASSGGTGQLISGANVLTFGAGSRLTVL.

This chain connects TRBV7-9 to TRBJ1-1; 7 positions match TRBD1. The CDR3 sequence is 15 residues long. The ends lost 2 bases at V and 6 bases at J; junction bases unmatched: 9. Germline V gene data show CDR1 as SEHNR and CDR2 as FQNEAQ (reference sequence). Here the CDR3 reads CASSLPQGVRAEAFF. The CDR3 DNA sequence: TGTGCCAGCAGCTTACCGCAGGGGGTTCGGGCTGAAGCTTTCTTT.

The rearrangement uses TRBV11-2 and TRBJ1-3; 9 nucleotides align to TRBD1. Losses at the gene ends were 5 bases for V and 8 bases for J; bases not matched to a gene: 10. The germline gives CDR1 SGHAT, CDR2 FQNNGV. This CDR3 contains 15 residues. CDR3 amino acids: CASSRGTGKGHTIYF. CDR3 bases: TGTGCCAGCAGCAGAGGGACAGGGAAAGGACACACCATATATTTT.

This clone is a singleton in its sample. The chain uses TRBV27 and TRBJ2-5; 7 nucleotides line up with TRBD1. J lost 5 bases, V lost 1 base, and 13 bases had no gene match. The CDR3 covers 17 residues. The germline V gene has CDR1 MNHEY and CDR2 SMNVEV (reference sequence). As DNA, the CDR3 is TGTGCCAGCAGTTTATTGACAGGGCAAGGACCGAGGGAGACCCAGTACTTC. It yields the protein CASSLLTGQGPRETQYF.

V and J are TRBV28 and TRBJ1-2; the match to TRBD1 covers 8 bases. The junction had 5 bases not matched to a gene; V was cut back by 4 bases and J by 4 bases. This CDR3 comprises 14 residues. Germline CDR1 reads MDHEN; CDR2 reads SYDVKM. DNA of the CDR3: TGTGCCAGCAGTTCGACAGGGGAAACCTATGGCTACACCTTC. Protein sequence: CASSSTGETYGYTF.

The chain is built from TRBV18 and TRBJ2-6; D remains ambiguous. In germline, CDR1 is KGHSH, CDR2 LQKENI. V gave up 2 bases and J gave up 0 bases, with 11 bases separating them. The CDR3 covers 17 residues. CDR3 in DNA: TGTGCCAGCTCACCATCTCTGACAAACTCTGGGGCCAACGTCCTGACTTTC. Translated: CASSPSLTNSGANVLTF.

This clone is labeled as medium-sized. The chain joins TRBV27 to TRBJ1-2; D might be TRBD1 (5 bases). Germline V lookup: CDR1 MNHEY, CDR2 SMNVEV (reference sequence). The V gene lost 5 bases and the J gene lost 11 bases, with 18 bases spanning the gap. This CDR3 contains 13 residues. The CDR3 loop reads CASSPSRRGGYTF. The CDR3 bases are TGTGCCAGCAGTCCATCACGACGGGGGGGATACACCTTC.

The chain carries TRBV4-1 and TRBJ2-3; 7 bases align to TRBD2. V was clipped by 1 base and J by 10 bases; unmatched bases: 8. Germline CDR1 is MGHRA and CDR2 is YSYEKL. The length of the CDR3 is 14 residues. The CDR3 nucleotides read TGCGCCAGCAGCCAAGGCCGGGGAGGGAAGGCGCAGTATTTT. Encoded protein: CASSQGRGGKAQYF.

This clone was counted between two and nine times. The chain uses TRBV18 and TRBJ2-5; perhaps TRBD2 as D (5 bases). CDR1 is KGHSH, CDR2 LQKENI, per germline. The V and J ends lost 0 bases and 4 bases respectively, with 6 bases between them. This CDR3 region has 13 residues. In DNA, the CDR3 is TGTGCCAGCTCACCACCAGGGAGAGAGACCCAGTACTTC. This encodes CASSPPGRETQYF.

The rearrangement links TRBV5-5 to TRBJ2-7; possible D gene TRBD2, 5 bases. Germline loops: CDR1 SGHKS, CDR2 YYEKEE (reference sequence). The germline V and J ends were trimmed by 1 base and 2 bases, with 7 bases remaining between them. The CDR3 contains 13 residues. Here the CDR3 DNA reads TGTGCCAGCAGCTTGTTCGGGACCTACGAGCAGTACTTC. This sequence encodes CASSLFGTYEQYF.

This clone has just one count. The chain recombines TRBV2 with TRBJ2-7; D uncertain. Germline V lookup: CDR1 SNHLY, CDR2 FYNNEI. CDR3 length: 14 residues. V dropped 3 bases and J dropped 5 bases, with 14 bases sitting between them. This chain's CDR3 is CASSEQAAWNEQYF. The CDR3 DNA sequence: TGTGCCAGCAGTGAGCAGGCCGCATGGAACGAGCAGTACTTC.

The chain is built from TRBV7-2 and TRBJ2-7; D gene uncertain. The germline V and J ends were trimmed by 1 base and 0 bases, with 7 bases remaining between them. Germline loops: CDR1 SGHTA, CDR2 FQGNSA. The length of the CDR3 is 14 residues. CDR3 DNA sequence: TGTGCCAGCAGCTTAGATAGTTTCTCCTACGAGCAGTACTTC. Protein: CASSLDSFSYEQYF. Drawing the rest from reference TRBV7-2 and TRBJ2-7, the complete variable domain is GAGVSQSPSNKVTEKGKDVELRCDPISGHTALYWYRQSLGQGLEFLIYFQGNSAPDKSGLPSDRFSAERTGGSVSTLTIQRTQQEDSAVYLCASSLDSFSYEQYFGPGTRLTVT.

The genes are TRBV28 and TRBJ1-1; possibly TRBD1 for D (5 bases). Between the trimmed V and J ends, which lost 6 bases and 0 bases, there was a span of 5 bases. The CDR3 is made up of 12 amino acids. CDR1 is MDHEN, CDR2 SYDVKM, per germline. CDR3 in DNA: TGTGCCAGCAGGACAGTGAACACTGAAGCTTTCTTT. It translates to CASRTVNTEAFF. The variable domain in full, completed from reference TRBV28 and TRBJ1-1, reads DVKVTQSSRYLVKRTGEKVFLECVQDMDHENMFWYRQDPGLGLRLIYFSYDVKMKEKGDIPEGYSVSREKKERFSLILESASTNQTSMYLCASRTVNTEAFFGQGTRLTVV.

This clone was detected only once. The chain recombines TRBV11-1 with TRBJ2-1, with TRBD2 identical over 14 bases. This CDR3 has 17 residues. CDR1 is SGHAT, CDR2 FQDESV, per germline (reference sequence). V gave up 0 bases and J gave up 6 bases; unmatched junction bases: 4. CDR3: CASSLAGLAGGSNEQFF. DNA for the CDR3: TGTGCCAGCAGCTTAGCTGGACTAGCGGGGGGCTCCAATGAGCAGTTCTTC.

The V gene is TRBV9, the J gene TRBJ2-1; TRBD2 is a possible D gene (6 bases). The ends were cut back, 0 bases at V and 1 base at J, with 11 bases in the middle. The CDR3 sequence is 16 residues long. In germline, CDR1 is SGDLS, CDR2 YYNGEE. The CDR3 sequence: CASSVVAGISYNEQFF. CDR3 coding DNA: TGTGCCAGCAGCGTAGTGGCGGGGATTTCCTACAATGAGCAGTTCTTC.

This chain joins TRBV18 and TRBJ1-4, with 8 bases identical to TRBD1. From germline, CDR1 is KGHSH and CDR2 LQKENI. V lost 4 bases, J lost 1 base, and 2 bases stayed unmatched. The CDR3 is 15 amino acids. In nucleotides, the CDR3 is TGTGCCAGCTCACGGGGGACAGGAACTAATGAAAAACTGTTTTTT. Residues: CASSRGTGTNEKLFF. Full variable domain (rest looked up from reference TRBV18 and TRBJ1-4): NAGVMQNPRHLVRRRGQEARLRCSPMKGHSHVYWYRQLPEEGLKFMVYLQKENIIDESGMPKERFSAEFPKEGPSILRIQQVVRGDSAAYFCASSRGTGTNEKLFFGSGTQLSVL.

The chain uses TRBV6-5 and TRBJ2-7; tentatively, D is TRBD2 (7 bases). The V end lost 9 bases, the J end lost 4 bases, and 19 bases lay between the germline ends. CDR1 and CDR2 from the germline V gene are MNHEY and SVGAGI. The CDR3 covers 14 residues. The CDR3 spells CARLWRGGKYEQYF. In nucleotides, the CDR3 is TGTGCCAGGCTATGGAGGGGGGGGAAATACGAGCAGTACTTC.

The rearrangement uses TRBV3-1 (or the pseudogene TRBV3-2) and TRBJ2-1; D unclear. The germline V gene encodes CDR1 LGHDT and CDR2 YNNKEL (reference sequence). This CDR3 spans 14 amino acids. V gave up 4 bases and J gave up 8 bases, with 15 bases separating them. DNA of the CDR3: TGTGCCAGCAGCCTAAGTGTTCGAGCCCATGAGCAGTTCTTC. Translated: CASSLSVRAHEQFF.

The chain uses TRBV15 and TRBJ2-2; D is perhaps TRBD1 (6 bases). Trimming took off 1 base at V and 4 bases at J, with 7 bases between the two ends. The V gene's germline CDR1 is LNHNV and CDR2 YYDKDF (reference sequence). The CDR3 has 14 residues. CDR3 DNA sequence: TGTGCCACCAGCAGAGGAGGGGGCACCGGGGAGCTGTTTTTT. Its protein is CATSRGGGTGELFF. The whole variable domain, filled in from reference TRBV15 and TRBJ2-2, reads DAMVIQNPRYQVTQFGKPVTLSCSQTLNHNVMYWYQQKSSQAPKLLFHYYDKDFNNEADTPDNFQSRRPNTSFCFLDIRSPGLGDTAMYLCATSRGGGTGELFFGEGSRLTVL.